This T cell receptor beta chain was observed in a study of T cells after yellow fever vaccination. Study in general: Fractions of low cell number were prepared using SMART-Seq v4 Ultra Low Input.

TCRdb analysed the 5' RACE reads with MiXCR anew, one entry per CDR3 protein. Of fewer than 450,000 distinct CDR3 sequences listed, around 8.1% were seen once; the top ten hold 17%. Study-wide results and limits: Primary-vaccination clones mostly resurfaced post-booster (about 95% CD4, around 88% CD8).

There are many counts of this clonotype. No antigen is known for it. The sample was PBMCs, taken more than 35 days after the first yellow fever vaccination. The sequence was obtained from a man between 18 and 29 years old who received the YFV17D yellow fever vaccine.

CDR3 amino acids: CSARVTGGGYGYTF. The CDR3 DNA sequence: TGCAGTGCTAGAGTTACAGGGGGCGGCTATGGCTACACCTTC. The gene calls are TRBV20-1 and TRBJ1-2; 9 bases map to TRBD1. With V trimmed by 1 base and J by 4 bases, 4 bases remained unmatched. This CDR3 is 14 amino acids long. The germline V gene encodes CDR1 DFQATT and CDR2 SNEGSKA (reference sequence).